The 28 T cell receptor beta chains below all came from one sample that was sequenced in a study of blood T cell repertoires in COVID-19. Libraries were prepared by immunoSEQ multiplex PCR; TCRdb keeps only in-frame clonotypes and omits some of them. In the table there are about 300,000 clones, 80% to 90% of which are singletons. The sample was PBMCs or T cells enriched from blood (not recorded which). The receptors come from a man aged 25 to 40 who had recovered from COVID-19.

The V and J genes are TRBV7-9 and TRBJ2-7; 8 bases align to TRBD2. The CDR3 length is 14 residues. The trim removed 8 bases at V and 0 bases at J, leaving 6 bases unmatched. The germline V gene encodes CDR1 SEHNR and CDR2 FQNEAQ (reference sequence). CDR3 nucleotides: TGTGCCAGCTCAAGCGGGGGAAGCTCCTACGAGCAGTACTTC. Protein sequence: CASSSGGSSYEQYF. Full variable domain (remainder filled in from reference TRBV7-9 and TRBJ2-7): DTGVSQNPRHKITKRGQNVTFRCDPISEHNRLYWYRQTLGQGPEFLTYFQNEAQLEKSRLLSDRFSAERPKGSFSTLEIQRTEQGDSAMYLCASSSGGSSYEQYFGPGTRLTVT.

This clone turned up a few times. V is TRBV9 and J is TRBJ2-1; 7 bases align to TRBD2. The germline V gene encodes CDR1 SGDLS and CDR2 YYNGEE. The CDR3 has 13 residues. V was pared by 4 bases and J by 10 bases, with 8 bases of the junction left unmatched. CDR3 in amino acids: CASSPTPGGEQFF. For the CDR3, the DNA is TGTGCCAGCAGCCCCACCCCCGGGGGGGAGCAGTTCTTC.

This clone turned up a few times. The chain is built from TRBV9 and TRBJ1-1; TRBD1 agrees at 8 bases. CDR1 SGDLS and CDR2 YYNGEE come from the germline V gene. The CDR3 loop spans 14 amino acids. The trim removed 3 bases at V and 6 bases at J, leaving 7 bases unmatched. The CDR3 region has the DNA TGTGCCAGCAGCGCCTTGGACAGGGTCGCTGAAGCTTTCTTT. Protein: CASSALDRVAEAFF.

The V gene is TRBV5-1, the J gene TRBJ2-7, with TRBD1 matching 9 bases. The CDR3 has 15 amino acids. Looked up from germline, CDR1 is SGHRS and CDR2 is YFSETQ. The ends lost 0 bases at V and 5 bases at J; junction bases unmatched: 6. The CDR3 region has the DNA TGCGCCAGCAGCTTGGAAGGCGGGACAGGGAACGAGCAGTACTTC. This translates into CASSLEGGTGNEQYF.

As to this clone: The sample holds other DNA sequences that translate to the same CDR3. The rearrangement links TRBV6-5 to TRBJ1-1, with D hard to call. This CDR3 spans 13 amino acids. Germline-derived CDR1 and CDR2 are MNHEY and SVGAGI. V lost 2 bases to trimming and J lost 1 base, with 5 bases between them. CDR3 coding DNA: TGTGCCAGCAGTTACGGCAGGAACACTGAAGCTTTCTTT. The encoded protein is CASSYGRNTEAFF.

The rearrangement joins TRBV9 to TRBJ1-5; 7 bases match TRBD1. Losses at the gene ends were 2 bases for V and 3 bases for J; bases not matched to a gene: 5. Germline V CDR1 and CDR2: SGDLS, YYNGEE. The CDR3 covers 15 residues. CDR3 sequence reads: CASSVGTANNQPQHF. The CDR3 bases are TGTGCCAGCAGCGTCGGGACAGCCAACAATCAGCCCCAGCATTTT. Full variable domain (remainder filled in from reference TRBV9 and TRBJ1-5): DSGVTQTPKHLITATGQRVTLRCSPRSGDLSVYWYQQSLDQGLQFLIQYYNGEERAKGNILERFSAQQFPDLHSELNLSSLELGDSALYFCASSVGTANNQPQHFGDGTRLSIL.

The chain recombines TRBV2 with TRBJ2-7; 12 bases agree with TRBD1. V was pared by 8 bases and J by 5 bases, with 10 bases of the junction left unmatched. Germline loops: CDR1 SNHLY, CDR2 FYNNEI. The CDR3 totals 15 residues. CDR3 in DNA: TGTGCCAGCCAGCTCGGGACAGGGGGCTTGAACGAGCAGTACTTC. As protein: CASQLGTGGLNEQYF.

The chain has TRBV7-6 and TRBJ2-3; 8 nucleotides align to TRBD2. CDR3 length: 16 amino acids. Germline CDR1 is SGHVS and CDR2 is FNYEAQ. V shed 4 bases, J shed 6 bases, and the junction held 12 bases outside the gene matches. The CDR3 region has the DNA TGTGCCAGCAGCTCTAGCATCGGGGGGGAATTCGATACGCAGTATTTT. This translates into CASSSSIGGEFDTQYF.

V is TRBV6-1 and J is TRBJ1-6, with 7 bases aligning to TRBD1. This CDR3 has 16 residues. Germline V gene data show CDR1 as MNHNS and CDR2 as SASEGT. Trimming took 3 bases from V and 10 from J; bases not matched to a gene: 12. The CDR3 region is CASSERTGASRSPLHF. The CDR3 nucleotides read TGTGCCAGCAGTGAGCGTACAGGGGCTTCGAGGTCACCCCTCCACTTT.

The chain joins TRBV18 to TRBJ2-5, with a possible D match to TRBD1 (5 bases). This CDR3 spans 15 amino acids. The V end lost 3 bases, the J end lost 3 bases, and 14 bases lay between the germline ends. From germline, CDR1 is KGHSH and CDR2 LQKENI. The CDR3 spells CASSPMQGEEETQYF. CDR3 DNA: TGTGCCAGCTCACCGATGCAGGGTGAGGAAGAGACCCAGTACTTC.

This clone was recorded a few times. The rearrangement uses TRBV6-2 or TRBV6-3 and TRBJ1-1, with D tentatively TRBD1 (5 bases). Germline CDR1 reads MNHEY; CDR2 reads SVGEGT. The V end was cut by 4 bases, the J end by 11 bases, with 17 bases between. The CDR3 sequence is 13 residues long. CDR3 protein: CASSLAGRKVAFF. For the CDR3, the DNA is TGTGCCAGCAGTTTGGCAGGGCGGAAGGTTGCTTTCTTT.

In regard to this clone: Other DNA variants within this sample encode the same CDR3. The chain joins TRBV6-5 to TRBJ2-3, with 11 bases aligning to TRBD2. V gave up 4 bases and J gave up 4 bases; unmatched junction bases: 1. Germline values: CDR1 MNHEY, CDR2 SVGAGI. This CDR3 comprises 14 residues. In DNA, the CDR3 is TGTGCCAGCAGTTTAGCGGGGGGGCCAGATACGCAGTATTTT. Its translation is CASSLAGGPDTQYF.

The genes are TRBV6-2 or TRBV6-3 and TRBJ2-7, with D possibly being TRBD1 (5 bases). Deletions cut 5 bases from V and 2 bases from J, with 10 bases between. The germline gives CDR1 MNHEY, CDR2 SVGEGT. The CDR3 is made up of 13 amino acids. The CDR3 protein is CASSVDSAYEQYF. CDR3 bases: TGTGCCAGCAGTGTAGACAGCGCCTACGAGCAGTACTTC.

This clone was seen once. The chain employs TRBV5-1 and TRBJ1-2; maybe TRBD1 (6 bases). The CDR3 runs to 14 residues. Per germline, CDR1 SGHRS and CDR2 YFSETQ. The V end lost 0 bases, the J end lost 4 bases, and 10 bases lay between the germline ends. The CDR3 DNA sequence: TGCGCCAGCAGCTTGGGGACAGATGTCTATGGCTACACCTTC. Translated: CASSLGTDVYGYTF.

This clone was seen just once. The gene calls are TRBV6-4 and TRBJ1-1, with D possibly being TRBD1 (5 bases). V was clipped by 3 bases and J by 4 bases, with 12 bases between them. Germline CDR1 reads MRHNA; CDR2 reads SNTAGT. The CDR3 has 14 residues. CDR3 residues: CASSERGEFTEAFF. CDR3 bases: TGTGCCAGCAGTGAACGGGGGGAGTTCACTGAAGCTTTCTTT.

V usage is TRBV30 and J usage is TRBJ1-4; D is unresolved. The germline V gene has CDR1 GTSNPN and CDR2 SVGIG (reference sequence). CDR3 length equals 11 residues. V gave up 0 bases and J gave up 8 bases, with 4 bases separating them. The CDR3 DNA sequence: TGTGCCTGGAGTGTCAGGGAAAAACTGTTTTTT. Protein: CAWSVREKLFF.

This clone has just a few counts. The chain recombines TRBV30 with TRBJ1-5; 9 bases are shared with TRBD1. V lost 2 bases and J lost 6; bases outside the gene matches: 8. The CDR3 is 15 amino acids. Per germline, CDR1 GTSNPN and CDR2 SVGIG (reference sequence). CDR3 region: CAWSPDRGGSQPQHF. The CDR3 coding sequence is TGTGCCTGGAGTCCGGACAGGGGTGGAAGTCAGCCCCAGCATTTT.

V and J are TRBV7-9 and TRBJ1-4, with 11 positions matching TRBD1. The CDR3 has 15 residues. V shed 3 bases and J 4 bases; nucleotides not matched to a gene: 1. Germline CDR1 SEHNR, CDR2 FQNEAQ (reference sequence). The CDR3 nucleotides read TGTGCCAGCAGCTTGGACAGGGGGCGTAATGAAAAACTGTTTTTT. This gives the protein CASSLDRGRNEKLFF.

CDR3 DNA: TGTGCCAGCAGCCAAAAAGGAGGGGGGGGCCCAGATACGCAGTATTTT. Translation gives CASSQKGGGGPDTQYF. The chain joins TRBV7-2 to TRBJ2-3; maybe TRBD2 (7 bases). Germline CDR1 reads SGHTA; CDR2 reads FQGNSA. V was cut by 5 bases and J by 4 bases, with 19 bases left in between. CDR3 length: 16 amino acids. The full variable domain, rest sourced from reference TRBV7-2 and TRBJ2-3, is GAGVSQSPSNKVTEKGKDVELRCDPISGHTALYWYRQSLGQGLEFLIYFQGNSAPDKSGLPSDRFSAERTGGSVSTLTIQRTQQEDSAVYLCASSQKGGGGPDTQYFGPGTRLTVL.

The rearrangement uses TRBV5-1 and TRBJ1-1, with D tentatively TRBD1 (5 bases). The CDR3 has 13 residues. Trimming took off 2 bases at V and 1 base at J, with 6 bases between the two ends. Germline V CDR1 and CDR2: SGHRS, YFSETQ. For the CDR3, the DNA is TGCGCCAGCAGCTTCGGGGGGAACACTGAAGCTTTCTTT. It yields the protein CASSFGGNTEAFF.

J is TRBJ2-1 and V is TRBV7-3; 9 bases fit TRBD1. V shed 1 base and J 7 bases; nucleotides not matched to a gene: 8. There are 16 residues in the CDR3. Per germline, CDR1 SGHTA and CDR2 FQGTGA. CDR3 amino acids: CASSLIRQGVRNEQFF. In DNA, the CDR3 is TGTGCCAGCAGCTTAATCCGACAGGGGGTCAGGAATGAGCAGTTCTTC.

CDR3 in amino acids: CAISENRGGDTEAFF. The CDR3 coding sequence is TGTGCCATCAGTGAGAACCGAGGGGGAGACACTGAAGCTTTCTTT. The J gene is TRBJ1-1, the V gene TRBV10-3, with D tentatively TRBD1 (6 bases). The CDR3 runs to 15 residues. The germline CDR1 and CDR2 sequences are ENHRY and SYGVKD. Trimming took 2 bases from V and 3 from J, leaving 13 bases between them.

This rearrangement joins TRBV5-1 to TRBJ1-3; 9 bases are a match to TRBD1. CDR1 and CDR2 from the germline V gene are SGHRS and YFSETQ. After removal of 3 bases from V and 2 bases from J, the junction contained 3 bases not matched to a gene. The CDR3 length is 15 residues. CDR3 region: CASSWGTGTGNTIYF. The CDR3, as DNA: TGCGCCAGCAGCTGGGGGACAGGGACTGGAAACACCATATATTTT.

V is TRBV7-9 and J is TRBJ1-1; D perhaps matches TRBD1 (5 bases). This CDR3 is 14 amino acids long. Trimming left V 2 bases short and J 1 base short, with 8 bases between. Germline assignment: CDR1 SEHNR and CDR2 FQNEAQ (reference sequence). CDR3 loop: CASSLLDRNTEAFF. The CDR3 nucleotides are TGTGCCAGCAGCTTATTAGACAGGAACACTGAAGCTTTCTTT.

This clone is medium-sized. The chain is built from TRBV4-3 and TRBJ1-3, with D perhaps TRBD1 (5 bases). Trimming cost V 2 bases and J 0 bases, with 14 bases left between them. Germline V gene lookup returns CDR1 LGHNA and CDR2 YSLEER. This CDR3 contains 17 residues. CDR3 region: CASSQRFAGRSGNTIYF. The CDR3, as DNA: TGCGCCAGCAGCCAAAGATTTGCAGGGCGCTCTGGAAACACCATATATTTT.

V is TRBV7-2 and J is TRBJ2-7; D not resolved. Trimming cost V 2 bases and J 6 bases, with 8 bases left between them. Germline lookup yields CDR1 SGHTA and CDR2 FQGNSA. There are 12 residues in the CDR3. The CDR3 nucleotides read TGTGCCAGCAGCTTACAGTTTTCCGAGCAGTACTTC. It codes for CASSLQFSEQYF.

The V and J genes are TRBV24-1 and TRBJ2-6, with TRBD1 identical over 9 bases. With 4 bases clipped from V and 1 base from J, the junction kept 16 bases outside the gene matches. CDR1 KGHDR and CDR2 SFDVKD come from the germline V gene. The CDR3 consists of 21 residues. The CDR3 reads CATSDPIAGTGFLSGANVLTF. The CDR3 DNA sequence: TGTGCCACCAGTGACCCGATTGCCGGGACAGGGTTTCTTTCTGGGGCCAACGTCCTGACTTTC.

This sequence joins TRBV5-5 and TRBJ2-5; the match to TRBD2 covers 8 bases. Germline V CDR1 and CDR2: SGHKS, YYEKEE (reference sequence). The CDR3 loop spans 13 amino acids. V was clipped by 4 bases and J by 2 bases; unmatched bases: 1. CDR3 residues: CASSGTRQETQYF. DNA of the CDR3: TGTGCCAGCAGCGGGACTAGACAAGAGACCCAGTACTTC.